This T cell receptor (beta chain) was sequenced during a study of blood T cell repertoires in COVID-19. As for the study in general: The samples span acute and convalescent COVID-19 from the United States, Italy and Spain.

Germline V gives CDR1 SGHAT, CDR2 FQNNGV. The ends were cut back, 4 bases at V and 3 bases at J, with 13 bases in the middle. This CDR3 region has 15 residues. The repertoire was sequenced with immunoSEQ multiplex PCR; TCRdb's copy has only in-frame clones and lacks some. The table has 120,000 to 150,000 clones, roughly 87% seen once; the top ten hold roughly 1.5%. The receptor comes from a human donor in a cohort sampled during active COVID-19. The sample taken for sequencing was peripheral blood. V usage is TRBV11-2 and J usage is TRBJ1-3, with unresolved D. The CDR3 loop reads CASSSKASLGNTIYF. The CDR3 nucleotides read TGTGCCAGCAGCTCCAAGGCTAGCCTTGGAAACACCATATATTTT.